This T cell receptor (beta chain) was captured in a study of identical twins. From the 5' RACE reads, TCRdb called clonotypes with MiXCR, one entry per CDR3 protein. The table records 450,000 or so distinct CDR3 sequences, roughly 20% of them present only once. Broader study findings: Conclusions leaned on cross-sectional statistical analysis and did not track the same donors over time.

This clonotype was found many times. As yet, its antigen is unknown. Healthy Caucasians were all of the donors. The CDR3 loop spans 15 amino acids. Deletions cut 0 bases from V and 0 bases from J, with 7 bases between. Germline assignment: CDR1 MGHRA and CDR2 YSYEKL. The receptor was derived from a man aged 45-60 years in good health. The sequenced sample was naive T cells sorted from blood. The J gene is TRBJ2-3, the V gene TRBV4-1, with no clear D. The CDR3 DNA reads as TGCGCCAGCAGCCAAGATTCAACTAGCACAGATACGCAGTATTTT. This codes for CASSQDSTSTDTQYF.